This T cell receptor (beta chain) was sequenced in a study of early T cells in non-severe SARS-CoV-2 infection. For the study at large: Sequencing of bulk RNA from unsorted whole blood was done, without chain pairing. Study-wide points: Matching with VDJdb favored anti-spike CD8 responses (missing private and CD4 specificities).

In its sample, this clonotype is medium-sized. No antigen is known for it. Individual cDNA molecules received unique molecular identifiers. TCRdb called the 5' RACE reads again in MiXCR, with one record for every CDR3 protein. The data show approximately 56,000 distinct CDR3 sequences, 7% to 10% seen once. CDR1 is KGHSH, CDR2 LQKENI, per germline. This CDR3 comprises 18 residues. V was pared by 1 base and J by 2 bases, with 19 bases between. Specimen: whole blood. The TCR sequence derives from an adult who was a healthcare worker with PCR-confirmed SARS-CoV-2 infection or an uninfected control (not recorded which). The chain recombines TRBV18 with TRBJ2-3, with a possible D match to TRBD1 (6 bases). CDR3 DNA: TGTGCCAGCTCACCACAAGGGGGTGACCGAACCTTCACAGATACGCAGTATTTT. This encodes CASSPQGGDRTFTDTQYF.